These 10 T cell receptor beta chains originate from one sample sequenced in a study of radiation and T cells in renal cell carcinoma. Clones were sequenced by immunoSEQ multiplex PCR, and TCRdb holds only the in-frame ones, with some missing. The sample lists about 77,000 clones; over 80% were seen once. The time point was: blood 4 weeks post-SBRT, at nephrectomy. Specified treatment: 15 Gy SBRT to primary tumor, nephrectomy 4 weeks later. Here the sequenced sample was blood, taken from a patient whose treatment included radiotherapy and nephrectomy. Every receptor here comes from a woman aged 55-69 years with renal cell carcinoma.

The chain has TRBV5-4 and TRBJ2-3, with 7 bases aligning to TRBD2. This CDR3 contains 15 residues. Germline loops: CDR1 SGHNT, CDR2 YYREEE (reference sequence). V lost 0 bases, J lost 2 bases, and 3 bases stayed unmatched. In nucleotides, the CDR3 is TGTGCCAGCAGCTTGGGAGGGAGGGTCACAGATACGCAGTATTTT. Protein: CASSLGGRVTDTQYF.

The chain recombines TRBV9 with TRBJ2-1; D is perhaps TRBD2 (5 bases). The CDR3 consists of 15 residues. Trimming cost V 0 bases and J 9 bases, with 16 bases left between them. CDR1 and CDR2 from the germline V gene are SGDLS and YYNGEE. The CDR3, as DNA: TGTGCCAGCAGCGTAGATCCGGGGTTGAATGTTGAGCAGTTCTTC. This translates into CASSVDPGLNVEQFF.

The chain combines TRBV5-1 with TRBJ2-5; 10 nucleotides line up with TRBD1. The germline gives CDR1 SGHRS, CDR2 YFSETQ. This CDR3 region has 15 residues. The V and J ends lost 0 bases and 3 bases, in that order; junction bases with no gene match: 2. CDR3: CASSLDGTGEETQYF. As DNA, the CDR3 is TGCGCCAGCAGCTTGGATGGGACAGGGGAAGAGACCCAGTACTTC.

The chain employs TRBV5-1 and TRBJ2-1; 8 nucleotides line up with TRBD2. Germline CDR1 reads SGHRS; CDR2 reads YFSETQ. V gave up 4 bases and J gave up 1 base; unmatched junction bases: 10. This CDR3 has 17 amino acids. CDR3 nucleotide sequence: TGCGCCAGCAGCGGGGGACTAGTTGGGAGATCCTACAATGAGCAGTTCTTC. Translation: CASSGGLVGRSYNEQFF.

V usage is TRBV29-1 and J usage is TRBJ2-7; TRBD1 might be the D (6 bases). Germline CDR1 reads SQVTM; CDR2 reads ANQGSEA. Trimming pared 6 bases from V and 5 bases from J, leaving 14 bases between. This CDR3 spans 12 amino acids. CDR3 amino acids: CSVGAGSDEQYF. For the CDR3, the DNA is TGCAGCGTGGGGGCAGGGTCGGACGAGCAGTACTTC.

The V and J genes are TRBV27 and TRBJ2-7; D is unresolved. This CDR3 is built from 13 residues. Germline V gene lookup returns CDR1 MNHEY and CDR2 SMNVEV (reference sequence). Trimming removed 2 bases at V and 0 bases at J, with 5 bases between. CDR3 DNA: TGTGCCAGCAGTTTAGTCGGCTCCTACGAGCAGTACTTC. Its translation is CASSLVGSYEQYF.

The J gene is TRBJ1-6, the V gene TRBV4-3, with TRBD1 matching 9 bases. The CDR3 extends over 15 amino acids. Germline trimming cut 3 bases from V and 7 bases from J; bases unmatched to any gene: 4. Germline V lookup: CDR1 LGHNA, CDR2 YSLEER. The CDR3, as DNA: TGCGCCAGCAGCCACCCTGGGACAGGGAATTCACCCCTCCACTTT. Amino acids: CASSHPGTGNSPLHF.

The chain has TRBV28 and TRBJ2-3; D gene ambiguous. V shed 5 bases and J shed 4 bases, with 16 bases lying between them. The germline CDR1 and CDR2 sequences are MDHEN and SYDVKM. This CDR3 has 15 residues. The CDR3 is CASSRANRAPDTQYF. The DNA for the CDR3 is TGTGCCAGCAGTCGGGCCAACAGAGCTCCAGATACGCAGTATTTT.

To note about this clone: The sample holds other DNA sequences that translate to the same CDR3. The rearrangement links TRBV6-5 to TRBJ2-7; D ambiguous. V lost 3 bases and J lost 4, with 4 bases in between. CDR1 is MNHEY, CDR2 SVGAGI, per germline. This CDR3 comprises 11 residues. CDR3 sequence (DNA): TGTGCCAGCAGTTATTTGTACGAGCAGTACTTC. This codes for CASSYLYEQYF.

The CDR3 DNA is TGTGCCAGCAGCTTAGATCCAACCACCTACGAGCAGTACTTC. It yields the protein CASSLDPTTYEQYF. The J gene is TRBJ2-7, the V gene TRBV11-3; no reliable D call. The CDR3 has 14 amino acids. V shed 0 bases and J shed 2 bases, with 8 bases lying between them. The germline V gene has CDR1 SGHNT and CDR2 YENEEA.